The sequence of this TCR beta chain was determined in a study of cytomegalovirus exposure and HLA in healthy donors. Study at large: The approximately 660 first-cohort repertoires shared a platform with the 100 to 150 validation repertoires, as reported in a later analysis.

Method: immunoSEQ multiplex PCR; TCRdb's copy keeps in-frame clones and lacks some. The table shows fewer than 250,000 clones, with roughly 89% occurring only once. V lost 0 bases, J lost 4 bases, and 8 bases stayed unmatched. The CDR3 spans 18 residues. Germline CDR1 and CDR2: KGHSH and LQKENI. The study's findings and limits: A classifier reportedly called cytomegalovirus status with high sensitivity and specificity. Later, an analysis found that TCR clusters from the first cohort tended to co-occur in the 95 to 150 validation repertoires. There were approximately 150 TCR beta chains listed as cytomegalovirus-associated.

As regards this clone: Its matching antigen is unknown.

V gene TRBV18 combines with J gene TRBJ2-6; 8 bases are a match to TRBD1. The specimen sequenced was PBMCs. The TCR originated in a man aged 18-30 years in good health and CMV-seronegative. The CDR3 DNA reads as TGTGCCAGCTCACCACCGGGACAGGTCCTTTGGGGGGCCAACGTCCTGACTTTC. Its protein product is CASSPPGQVLWGANVLTF.